These 10 T cell receptor beta chains were sequenced from one sample in a study of T cell repertoires in aging, cancer and after chemotherapy. TRB rearrangements spanning V, D and J were amplified using mixed TRB-A/B primers. TCRdb reprocessed the multiplex PCR reads via MiXCR and lists one record per CDR3 protein. The top ten clones hold around 33% of a sample with some 4,000 distinct CDR3 sequences, 27% of them seen once. TCR beta rearrangements were amplified from peripheral blood genomic DNA. Source material: blood. The source is a human donor with a blood cancer.

Judged by abundance, this clonotype is medium-sized. This chain links TRBV29-1 with TRBJ1-2; 10 positions agree with TRBD1. V shed 5 bases and J 6 bases; nucleotides not matched to a gene: 6. The germline V gene encodes CDR1 SQVTM and CDR2 ANQGSEA. The CDR3 runs 13 residues. The CDR3: CSVQFGQGDGYTF. In DNA form, the CDR3 reads TGCAGCGTTCAGTTCGGACAGGGGGATGGCTACACCTTC.

This clonotype was recorded a few times. The chain has TRBV7-9 and TRBJ1-2; D is ambiguous. V was cut by 7 bases and J by 4 bases, with 7 bases left in between. Germline V gene data show CDR1 as SEHNR and CDR2 as FQNEAQ (reference sequence). The CDR3 has 11 residues. The CDR3 coding sequence is TGTGCCAGCACTACGGGCTATGGCTACACCTTC. It specifies CASTTGYGYTF.

V is TRBV27 and J is TRBJ2-7; 9 nucleotides agree with TRBD1. The CDR3 contains 14 residues. Germline CDR1 MNHEY, CDR2 SMNVEV (reference sequence). V shed 9 bases and J 8 bases; nucleotides not matched to a gene: 14. CDR3 residues: CASRTGTGNYQQYF. DNA for the CDR3: TGTGCCAGTCGAACCGGGACAGGGAATTACCAGCAGTACTTC.

This clonotype was seen more than once but under ten times. The gene calls are TRBV6-2 or TRBV6-3 and TRBJ1-1; TRBD1 matches 7 bases. The ends lost 6 bases at V and 1 base at J; junction bases unmatched: 5. Germline V gives CDR1 MNHEY, CDR2 SVGEGT. The CDR3 totals 14 residues. CDR3 region: CASRKGQPNTEAFF. The CDR3, as DNA: TGTGCCAGCAGAAAGGGACAGCCGAACACTGAAGCTTTCTTT.

This clonotype is categorized as medium-sized. The genes are TRBV27 and TRBJ2-2; TRBD1 matches at 9 bases. The length of the CDR3 is 15 residues. V shed 5 bases and J 5 bases; nucleotides not matched to a gene: 6. Looked up from germline, CDR1 is MNHEY and CDR2 is SMNVEV (reference sequence). The CDR3 sequence is CASSPGTGRTGELFF. The CDR3, as DNA: TGTGCCAGCAGTCCTGGGACAGGGAGGACCGGGGAGCTGTTTTTT.

This clonotype appeared a few times. V usage is TRBV6-1 and J usage is TRBJ1-1; 7 bases fit TRBD1. CDR3 length equals 13 residues. CDR1 MNHNS and CDR2 SASEGT come from the germline V gene. J was trimmed by 1 base and V by 7 bases; bases with no gene match: 3. CDR3 bases: TGTGCCAGCAAGGGGGCAGGGAACACTGAAGCTTTCTTT. It yields the protein CASKGAGNTEAFF.

This chain joins TRBV7-6 and TRBJ2-3; no clear D gene. Trimming took off 3 bases at V and 2 bases at J, with 9 bases between the two ends. CDR3 length: 14 residues. The germline gives CDR1 SGHVS, CDR2 FNYEAQ. Written as DNA, the CDR3 is TGTGCCAGCAGCTTCGGCGGAACCACAGATACGCAGTATTTT. This encodes CASSFGGTTDTQYF.

This clonotype qualifies as medium-sized (0.01 to 0.1%). The V call is TRBV29-1, the J call TRBJ2-5; D is possibly TRBD1 (7 bases). V shed 4 bases and J shed 2 bases, with 14 bases lying between them. Germline CDR1 and CDR2: SQVTM and ANQGSEA. CDR3 length: 14 residues. In DNA form, the CDR3 reads TGCAGCGTTGTGGACAGGAGGGCACAAGAGACCCAGTACTTC. It is translated as CSVVDRRAQETQYF.

By proportion, this clonotype is large. The gene calls are TRBV29-1 and TRBJ2-3; perhaps D is TRBD1 or TRBD2 (5 bases each). V was trimmed by 4 bases and J by 2 bases, leaving 7 bases between them. Germline assignment: CDR1 SQVTM and CDR2 ANQGSEA. The CDR3 is made up of 12 amino acids. This CDR3 reads CSVGGYTDTQYF. In DNA, the CDR3 is TGCAGCGTTGGGGGGTACACAGATACGCAGTATTTT.

The chain couples TRBV20-1 to TRBJ2-7; 10 nucleotides line up with TRBD1. CDR1 and CDR2 from the germline V gene are DFQATT and SNEGSKA (reference sequence). J gave up 4 bases and V 4 bases, and 7 bases lay outside the gene matches. The length of the CDR3 is 14 residues. The CDR3 region is CSANRDRGVYEQYF. CDR3 nucleotide sequence: TGCAGTGCTAACCGGGACAGGGGAGTTTACGAGCAGTACTTC.